This TCR beta chain derives from a study of blood T cell repertoires in COVID-19. Study at large: The United States, Italy and Spain supplied acute and convalescent COVID-19 samples. T cells, B-cell-depleted T cells, or PBMCs supplied cDNA or gDNA.

After removal of 4 bases from V and 3 bases from J, the junction contained 7 bases not matched to a gene. CDR3 length: 15 residues. The germline gives CDR1 KGHSH, CDR2 LQKENI. Per the study methods: Amplifying reference gene primers gave estimates of nucleated cell counts. The data were produced by immunoSEQ multiplex PCR, yet TCRdb's version contains in-frame clones alone and is incomplete. V and J calls and clone size are those listed in that table; D and trimming were worked out from the DNA. In the table there are roughly 99,000 clones, around 74% of which are singletons. The gene calls are TRBV18 and TRBJ1-1; 8 bases line up with TRBD1. This TCR was sampled from a woman aged 80 or older with active or convalescent COVID-19. The sequenced sample consisted of peripheral blood. CDR3 amino acids: CASSRFRGQDTEAFF. The CDR3 DNA reads TGTGCCAGCTCACGATTCCGGGGACAGGACACTGAAGCTTTCTTT. Drawing the rest from reference TRBV18 and TRBJ1-1, the complete variable domain is NAGVMQNPRHLVRRRGQEARLRCSPMKGHSHVYWYRQLPEEGLKFMVYLQKENIIDESGMPKERFSAEFPKEGPSILRIQQVVRGDSAAYFCASSRFRGQDTEAFFGQGTRLTVV.